This T cell receptor (beta chain) was sequenced during a study of cytomegalovirus exposure and HLA in healthy donors. Comment on this clone: A junction boundary mismatches the germline segment, possibly from a read error.

Germline CDR1 MNHEY, CDR2 SVGAGI. The length of the CDR3 is 14 residues. PCR was performed using 60 Vbeta and 13 Jbeta primers. The protocol was immunoSEQ multiplex PCR, while the TCRdb copy is restricted to in-frame clones and leaves out a portion. The table lists under 200,000 clones, about 80% of them singletons, with roughly 2.1% in the top ten. The chain joins TRBV6-5 to TRBJ1-1; 7 bases match TRBD1. Sequences were obtained from PBMCs. The TCR was taken from a woman between 18 and 29 years old in good health and CMV-seropositive. The CDR3 spells CASNYRGGNTEAFF. The CDR3 coding sequence is TGTGCCAGCAATTACAGGGGAGGGAACACTGAAGCTTTCTTT.